This T cell receptor (beta chain) was sequenced for a study of CD8 T cells in ankylosing spondylitis. Study-level results: Disease-linked clones reportedly showed significant enrichment in matched ankylosing spondylitis synovial fluid. Disease-associated clones were CD8+ and fairly uncommon in peripheral blood.

TCRdb reprocessed the 5' RACE reads with MiXCR, giving one entry per CDR3 protein. The sample contains 150,000 to 200,000 distinct CDR3 sequences, 10% to 15% of which appear only once. CDR3 size: 17 residues. V was shortened by 4 bases and J by 1 base, with 18 bases between the two germline ends. Germline V gives CDR1 SGHKS, CDR2 YYEKEE (reference sequence). This clonotype was seen repeatedly, ten times or more. Its antigen remains unidentified. The source is a female donor with ankylosing spondylitis or in good health (not recorded which). The V gene is TRBV5-5, the J gene TRBJ1-5, with D possibly being TRBD1 (5 bases). Sequenced material: blood, either unsorted or a sorted T cell fraction (not recorded which). The CDR3 here is CASSPRLGDGSNQPQHF. CDR3 nucleotides: TGTGCCAGCAGCCCGCGCCTGGGGGACGGCAGCAATCAGCCCCAGCATTTT.